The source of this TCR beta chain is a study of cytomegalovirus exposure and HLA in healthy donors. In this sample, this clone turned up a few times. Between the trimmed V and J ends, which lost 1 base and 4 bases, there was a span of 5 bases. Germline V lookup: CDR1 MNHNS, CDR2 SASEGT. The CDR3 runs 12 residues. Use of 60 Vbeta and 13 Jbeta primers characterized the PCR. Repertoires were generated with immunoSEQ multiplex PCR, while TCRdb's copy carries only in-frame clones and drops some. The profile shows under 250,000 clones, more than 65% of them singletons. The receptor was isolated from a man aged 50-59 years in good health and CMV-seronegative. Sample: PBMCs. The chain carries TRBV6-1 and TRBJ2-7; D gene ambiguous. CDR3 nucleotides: TGTGCCAGCAGTGAAGATAGATACGAGCAGTACTTC. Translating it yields CASSEDRYEQYF.